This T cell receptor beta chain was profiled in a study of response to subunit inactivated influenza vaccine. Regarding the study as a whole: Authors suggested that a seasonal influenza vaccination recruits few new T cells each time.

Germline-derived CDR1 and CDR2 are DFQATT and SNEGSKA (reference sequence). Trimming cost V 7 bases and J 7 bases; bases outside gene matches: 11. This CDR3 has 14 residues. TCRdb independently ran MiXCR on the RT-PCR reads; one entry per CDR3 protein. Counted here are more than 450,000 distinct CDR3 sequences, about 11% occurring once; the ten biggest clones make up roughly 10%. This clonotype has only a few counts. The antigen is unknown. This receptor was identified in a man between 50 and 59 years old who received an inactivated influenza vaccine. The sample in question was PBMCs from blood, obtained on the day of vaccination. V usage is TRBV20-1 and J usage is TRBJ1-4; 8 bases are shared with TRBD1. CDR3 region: CSVSGQGRGEKLFF. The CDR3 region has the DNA TGCAGTGTCTCAGGACAGGGTCGTGGTGAAAAACTGTTTTTT.